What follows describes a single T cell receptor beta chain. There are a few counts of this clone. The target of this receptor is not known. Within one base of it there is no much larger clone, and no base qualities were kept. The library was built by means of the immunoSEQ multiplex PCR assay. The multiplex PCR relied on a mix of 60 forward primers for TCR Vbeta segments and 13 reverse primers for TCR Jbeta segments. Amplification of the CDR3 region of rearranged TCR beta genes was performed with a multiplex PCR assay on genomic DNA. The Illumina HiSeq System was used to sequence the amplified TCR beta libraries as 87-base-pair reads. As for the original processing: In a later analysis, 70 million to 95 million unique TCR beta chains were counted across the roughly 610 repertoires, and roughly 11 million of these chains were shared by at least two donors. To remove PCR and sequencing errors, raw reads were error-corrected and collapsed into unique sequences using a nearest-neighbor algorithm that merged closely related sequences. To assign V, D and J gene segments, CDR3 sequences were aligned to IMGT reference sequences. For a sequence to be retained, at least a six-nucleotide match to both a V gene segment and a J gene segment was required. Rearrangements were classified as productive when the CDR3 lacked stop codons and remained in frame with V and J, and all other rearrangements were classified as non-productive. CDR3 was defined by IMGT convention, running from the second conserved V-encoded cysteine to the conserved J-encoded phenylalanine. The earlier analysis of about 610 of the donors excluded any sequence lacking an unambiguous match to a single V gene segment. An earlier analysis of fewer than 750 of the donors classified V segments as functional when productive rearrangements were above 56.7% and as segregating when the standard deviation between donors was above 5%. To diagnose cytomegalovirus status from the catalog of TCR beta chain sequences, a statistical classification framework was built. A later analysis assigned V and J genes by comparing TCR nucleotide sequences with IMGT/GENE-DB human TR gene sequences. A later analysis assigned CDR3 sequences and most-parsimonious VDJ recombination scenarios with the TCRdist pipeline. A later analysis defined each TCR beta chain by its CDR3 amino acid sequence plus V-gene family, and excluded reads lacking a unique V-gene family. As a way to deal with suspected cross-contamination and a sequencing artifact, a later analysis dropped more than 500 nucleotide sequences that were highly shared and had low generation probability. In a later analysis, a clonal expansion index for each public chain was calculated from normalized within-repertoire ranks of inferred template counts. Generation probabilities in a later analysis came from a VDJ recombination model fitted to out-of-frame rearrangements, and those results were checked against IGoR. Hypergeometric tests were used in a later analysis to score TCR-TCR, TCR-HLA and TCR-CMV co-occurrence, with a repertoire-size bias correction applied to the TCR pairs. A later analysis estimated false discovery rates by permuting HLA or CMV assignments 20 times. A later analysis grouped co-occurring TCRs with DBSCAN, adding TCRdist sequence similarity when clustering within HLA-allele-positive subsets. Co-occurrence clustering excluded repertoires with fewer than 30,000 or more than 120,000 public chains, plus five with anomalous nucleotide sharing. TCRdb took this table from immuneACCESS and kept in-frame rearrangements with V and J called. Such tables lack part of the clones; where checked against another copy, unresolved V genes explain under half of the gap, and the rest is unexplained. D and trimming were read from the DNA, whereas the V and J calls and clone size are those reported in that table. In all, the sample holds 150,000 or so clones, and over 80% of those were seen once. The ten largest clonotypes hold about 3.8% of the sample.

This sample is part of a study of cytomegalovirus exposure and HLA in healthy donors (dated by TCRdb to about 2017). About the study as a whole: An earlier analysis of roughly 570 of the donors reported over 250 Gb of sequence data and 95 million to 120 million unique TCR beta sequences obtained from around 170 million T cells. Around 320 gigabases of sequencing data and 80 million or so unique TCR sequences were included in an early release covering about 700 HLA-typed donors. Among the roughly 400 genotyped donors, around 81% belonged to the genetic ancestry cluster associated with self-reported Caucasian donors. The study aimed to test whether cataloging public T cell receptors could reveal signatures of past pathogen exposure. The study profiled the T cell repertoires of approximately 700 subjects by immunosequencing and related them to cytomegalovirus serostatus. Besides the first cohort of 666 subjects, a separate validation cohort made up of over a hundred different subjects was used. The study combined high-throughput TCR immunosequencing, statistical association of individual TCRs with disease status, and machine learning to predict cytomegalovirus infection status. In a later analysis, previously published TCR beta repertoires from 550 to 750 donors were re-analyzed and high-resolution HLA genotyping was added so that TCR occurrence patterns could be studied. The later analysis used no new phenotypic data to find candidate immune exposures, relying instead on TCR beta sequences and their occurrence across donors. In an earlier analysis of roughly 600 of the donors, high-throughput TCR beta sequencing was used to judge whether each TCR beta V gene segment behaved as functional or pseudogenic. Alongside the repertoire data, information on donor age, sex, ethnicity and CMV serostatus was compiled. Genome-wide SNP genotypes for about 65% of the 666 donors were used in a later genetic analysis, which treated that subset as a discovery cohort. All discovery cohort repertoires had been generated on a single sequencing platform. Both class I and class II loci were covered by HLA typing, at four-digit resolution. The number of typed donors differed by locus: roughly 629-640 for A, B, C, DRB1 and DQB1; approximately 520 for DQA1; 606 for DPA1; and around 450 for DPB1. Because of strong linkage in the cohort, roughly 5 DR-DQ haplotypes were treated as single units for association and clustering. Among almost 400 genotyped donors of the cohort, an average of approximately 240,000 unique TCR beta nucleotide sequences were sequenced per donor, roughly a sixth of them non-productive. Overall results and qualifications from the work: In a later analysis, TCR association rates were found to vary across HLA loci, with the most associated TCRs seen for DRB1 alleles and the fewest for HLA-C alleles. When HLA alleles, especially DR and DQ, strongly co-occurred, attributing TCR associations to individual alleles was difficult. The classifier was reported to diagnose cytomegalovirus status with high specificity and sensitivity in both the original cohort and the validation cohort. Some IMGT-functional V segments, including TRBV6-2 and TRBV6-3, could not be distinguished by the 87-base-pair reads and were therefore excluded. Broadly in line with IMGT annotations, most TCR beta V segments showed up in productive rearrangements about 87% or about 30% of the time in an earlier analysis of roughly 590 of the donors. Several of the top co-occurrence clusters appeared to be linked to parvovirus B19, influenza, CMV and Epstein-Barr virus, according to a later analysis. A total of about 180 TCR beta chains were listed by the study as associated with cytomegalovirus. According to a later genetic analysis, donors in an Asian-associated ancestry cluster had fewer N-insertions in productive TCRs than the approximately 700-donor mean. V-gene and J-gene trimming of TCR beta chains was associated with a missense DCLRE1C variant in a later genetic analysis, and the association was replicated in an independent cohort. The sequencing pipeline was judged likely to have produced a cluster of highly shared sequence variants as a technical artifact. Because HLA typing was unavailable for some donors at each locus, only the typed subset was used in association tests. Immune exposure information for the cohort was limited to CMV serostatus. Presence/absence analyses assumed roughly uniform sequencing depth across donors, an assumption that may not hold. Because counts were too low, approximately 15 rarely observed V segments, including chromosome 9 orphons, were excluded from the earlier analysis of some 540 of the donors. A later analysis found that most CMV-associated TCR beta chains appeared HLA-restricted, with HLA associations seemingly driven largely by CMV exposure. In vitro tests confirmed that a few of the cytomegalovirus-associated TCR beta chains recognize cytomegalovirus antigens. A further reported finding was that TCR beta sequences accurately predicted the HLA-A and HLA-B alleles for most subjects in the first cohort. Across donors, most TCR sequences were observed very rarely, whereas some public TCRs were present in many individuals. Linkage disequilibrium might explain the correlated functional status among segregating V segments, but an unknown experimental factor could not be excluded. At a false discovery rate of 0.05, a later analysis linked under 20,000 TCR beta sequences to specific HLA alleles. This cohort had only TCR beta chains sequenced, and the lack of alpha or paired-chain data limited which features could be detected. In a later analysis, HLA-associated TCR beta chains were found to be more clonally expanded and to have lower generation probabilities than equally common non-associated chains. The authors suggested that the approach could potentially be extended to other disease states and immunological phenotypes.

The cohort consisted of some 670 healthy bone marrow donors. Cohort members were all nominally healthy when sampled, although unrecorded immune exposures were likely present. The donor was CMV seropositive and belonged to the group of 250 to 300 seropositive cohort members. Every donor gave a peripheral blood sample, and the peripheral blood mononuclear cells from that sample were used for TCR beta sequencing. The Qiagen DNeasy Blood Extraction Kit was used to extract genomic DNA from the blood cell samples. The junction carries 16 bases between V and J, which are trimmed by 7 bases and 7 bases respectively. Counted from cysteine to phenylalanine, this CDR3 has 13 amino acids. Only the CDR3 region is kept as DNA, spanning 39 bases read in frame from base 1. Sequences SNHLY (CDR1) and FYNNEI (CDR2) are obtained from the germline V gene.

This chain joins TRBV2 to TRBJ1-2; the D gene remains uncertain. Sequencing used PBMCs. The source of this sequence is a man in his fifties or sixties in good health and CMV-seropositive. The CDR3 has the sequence CASITGNWGGYTF. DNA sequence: TGTGCCAGCATAACGGGGAATTGGGGTGGCTACACCTTC.